These 2 T cell receptor beta chains share one sample of origin, sequenced in a study of T cell clonality in common variable immunodeficiency. Repertoires were generated with immunoSEQ multiplex PCR, while TCRdb's copy carries only in-frame clones and drops some. In total the sample includes approximately 18,000 clones, none of them seen once. These receptors' targets are unknown. Whole-study results and caveats: Common variable immunodeficiency TCR beta sequences reportedly had fewer deletions and N-nucleotide insertions.

The material sequenced was peripheral blood mononuclear cells. The origin of the receptors is a human donor with common variable immunodeficiency.

Points on this clone: The DNA ends 3 residues before the CDR3 does, and the rest of the CDR3 is filled in from the germline J gene. The chain couples TRBV5-1 to TRBJ1-2, with 8 bases fitting TRBD1. The CDR3 runs to 17 residues. CDR1 is SGHRS and CDR2 is YFSETQ in the germline V gene. V lost 4 bases and J lost 3; bases outside the gene matches: 14. The DNA read from the CDR3 is TGCGCCAGCAGCCCCGGGACAGGTTATACTGGCGACTATGGC. It yields the protein CASSPGTGYTGDYG. The complete CDR3 reads CASSPGTGYTGDYGYTF.

This clone was counted at least ten times. The read ends 3 residues before the CDR3 terminus; that terminus is restored from the germline J gene. This chain uses TRBV10-1 with TRBJ2-6, with D maybe TRBD1 (5 bases). V was cut by 0 bases and J by 0 bases, with 9 bases left in between. Germline V gene sequence: CDR1 WNHNN, CDR2 SYGVQD (reference sequence). The CDR3 sequence is 17 residues long. The CDR3 spells CASSESAGYSGANVLTF. The part of the CDR3 DNA that was read is TGCGCCAGCAGTGAGTCGGCAGGGTACTCTGGGGCCAACGTC.